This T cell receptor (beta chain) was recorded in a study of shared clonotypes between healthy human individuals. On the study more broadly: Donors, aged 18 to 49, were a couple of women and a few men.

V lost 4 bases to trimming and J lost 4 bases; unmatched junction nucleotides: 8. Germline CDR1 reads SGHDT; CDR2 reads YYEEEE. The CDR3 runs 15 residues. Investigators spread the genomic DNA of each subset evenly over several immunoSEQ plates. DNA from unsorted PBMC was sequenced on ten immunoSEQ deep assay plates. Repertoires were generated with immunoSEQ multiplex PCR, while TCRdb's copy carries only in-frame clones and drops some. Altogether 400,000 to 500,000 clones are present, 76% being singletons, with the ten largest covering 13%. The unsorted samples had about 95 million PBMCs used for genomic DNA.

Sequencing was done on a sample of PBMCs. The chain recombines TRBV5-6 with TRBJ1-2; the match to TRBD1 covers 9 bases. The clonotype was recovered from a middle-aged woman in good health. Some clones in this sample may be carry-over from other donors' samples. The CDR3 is CASSPDRGVSYGYTF. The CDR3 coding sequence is TGTGCCAGCAGCCCCGACAGGGGGGTTAGCTATGGCTACACCTTC. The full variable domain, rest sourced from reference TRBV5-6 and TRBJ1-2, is DAGVTQSPTHLIKTRGQQVTLRCSPKSGHDTVSWYQQALGQGPQFIFQYYEEEERQRGNFPDRFSGHQFPNYSSELNVNALLLGDSALYLCASSPDRGVSYGYTFGSGTRLTVV.